A selection of T cell receptor beta chains follows, all from one sample in a study of cytomegalovirus exposure and HLA in healthy donors. Assay: immunoSEQ multiplex PCR; the TCRdb copy retains only in-frame clones and omits some. Of over 85,000 clones listed, just under 95% were seen once; the top ten hold approximately 0.91%. The specimen sequenced was PBMCs. The receptors come from a woman under 30 in good health and CMV-seronegative. Both conserved end residues are part of each CDR3. A D gene is named only where the DNA matches it firmly. Rows may omit the clone size; those that give it use once, few, many or a size class.

size,length,V,J,D,CDR3,DNA
-,16,TRBV27,TRBJ2-7,-,CASSLTQGRGRREQYF,TGTGCCAGCAGTTTAACTCAGGGGCGTGGACGACGCGAGCAGTACTTC
-,13,TRBV6-5,TRBJ2-7,-,CASSEIGGWEQYF,TGTGCCAGCAGTGAAATAGGGGGATGGGAGCAGTACTTC
-,14,TRBV30,TRBJ1-1,TRBD1,CAWKIMTGDTEAFF,TGTGCCTGGAAAATAATGACAGGGGACACTGAAGCTTTCTTT
-,13,TRBV19,TRBJ2-1,TRBD1,CASNPRQGVGQFF,TGTGCCAGTAACCCGCGACAGGGAGTAGGGCAGTTCTTC
few,16,TRBV5-1,TRBJ1-6,TRBD1,CASSEDRDGYNSPLHF,TGCGCCAGCAGCGAGGACAGGGACGGGTATAATTCACCCCTCCACTTT
-,13,TRBV19,TRBJ2-7,TRBD1,CASTTGEWQEQYF,TGTGCCAGTACGACAGGGGAGTGGCAGGAGCAGTACTTC
-,12,TRBV18,TRBJ2-7,-,CASSPTSGEQYF,TGTGCCAGCTCACCGACGTCAGGGGAGCAGTACTTC
-,12,TRBV11-2,TRBJ2-7,-,CASSLDQYEQYF,TGTGCCAGCAGCTTAGACCAGTACGAGCAGTACTTC
-,13,TRBV18,TRBJ2-3,-,CASSTGGTDTQYF,TGTGCCAGCTCCACGGGGGGCACAGATACGCAGTATTTT
-,17,TRBV30,TRBJ1-2,-,CAWRGEGTPGPNYGYTF,TGTGCCTGGAGGGGGGAGGGAACGCCCGGTCCTAACTATGGCTACACCTTC
few,13,TRBV7-9,TRBJ2-7,-,CASTSEGGREQYF,TGTGCCAGCACCAGCGAAGGAGGGCGCGAGCAGTACTTC
-,13,TRBV11-2,TRBJ2-2,-,CASSAGGLGELFF,TGTGCCAGCAGCGCAGGGGGACTCGGGGAGCTGTTTTTT
-,20,TRBV27,TRBJ1-5,TRBD1,CASSPQVGTGTTMSNQPQHF,TGTGCCAGCAGTCCCCAGGTCGGGACAGGGACCACTATGAGCAATCAGCCCCAGCATTTT
-,18,TRBV29-1,TRBJ2-3,TRBD2,CSVDTSGGLVGVTDTQYF,TGCAGCGTTGATACTAGCGGGGGTCTAGTGGGAGTGACAGATACGCAGTATTTT
-,14,TRBV12-5,TRBJ2-3,-,CASGLGRDIDTQYF,TGTGCTAGTGGTTTGGGCAGGGATATAGATACGCAGTATTTT
-,16,TRBV9,TRBJ2-2,TRBD1,CASSPPGQGWSGELFF,TGTGCCAGCAGCCCCCCCGGACAGGGCTGGAGCGGGGAGCTGTTTTTT
-,11,TRBV20-1,TRBJ2-3,-,CSASRADTQYF,TGCAGTGCTAGCAGGGCAGATACGCAGTATTTT
once,13,TRBV10-3,TRBJ2-7,TRBD1,CAAAGQGQLEQYF,TGTGCCGCCGCGGGACAGGGACAATTGGAGCAGTACTTC
-,15,TRBV6-1,TRBJ2-2,-,CASSLGSGGTGELFF,TGTGCCAGCTCCCTAGGAAGCGGAGGCACCGGGGAGCTGTTTTTT
-,17,TRBV2,TRBJ1-1,TRBD1,CASSELGQGAGSTEAFF,TGTGCCAGCAGTGAATTGGGACAGGGGGCAGGTAGCACTGAAGCTTTCTTT
-,16,TRBV5-1,TRBJ2-5,TRBD2,CASSLVGGLERTTQYF,TGCGCCAGCAGCTTGGTTGGGGGACTAGAGCGGACGACCCAGTACTTC
-,13,TRBV5-1,TRBJ2-5,-,CASSVPIQETQYF,TGCGCCAGCAGCGTTCCCATCCAAGAGACCCAGTACTTC
-,16,TRBV6-6,TRBJ2-3,-,CASTRPGTTGADTQYF,TGTGCCAGCACCCGCCCCGGGACAACTGGGGCAGATACGCAGTATTTT
-,19,TRBV23-1,TRBJ2-5,TRBD1,CASSQISSATGGIRETQYF,TGCGCCAGCAGTCAAATTTCCTCGGCCACAGGGGGCATAAGGGAGACCCAGTACTTC
-,15,TRBV7-2,TRBJ1-1,TRBD1,CASSWTGTMNTEAFF,TGTGCCAGCAGCTGGACAGGAACAATGAACACTGAAGCTTTCTTT
-,14,TRBV10-3,TRBJ1-1,-,CAISLGAGGTEAFF,TGTGCCATCAGCCTGGGGGCCGGAGGAACTGAAGCTTTCTTT
-,16,TRBV4-1,TRBJ1-6,TRBD1,CASSPPPGQGYSPLHF,TGCGCCAGCAGCCCACCCCCCGGACAGGGTTATTCACCCCTCCACTTT
-,15,TRBV2,TRBJ2-5,TRBD2,CASNVLGGGAETQYF,TGTGCCAGCAATGTCTTGGGCGGGGGGGCGGAGACCCAGTACTTC
-,14,TRBV7-2,TRBJ1-6,TRBD1,CASSPLDRDSPLHF,TGTGCCAGCAGCCCCCTAGACAGGGATTCACCCCTCCACTTT
-,17,TRBV12-2,TRBJ2-1,-,CASRLVITASGYNEQFF,TGTGCAAGTCGCTTAGTAATTACGGCTAGCGGATACAATGAGCAGTTCTTC
-,19,TRBV7-8,TRBJ2-1,TRBD2,CASSITDPRRGSSYNEQFF,TGTGCCAGCAGTATCACGGACCCGAGGCGGGGGAGCTCCTACAATGAGCAGTTCTTC
-,15,TRBV9,TRBJ2-2,-,CASSVAGHDTGELFF,TGTGCCAGCAGCGTAGCGGGACATGACACCGGGGAGCTGTTTTTT
-,17,TRBV19,TRBJ2-7,TRBD1,CASSPGTGGRPGIEQYF,TGTGCCAGTAGTCCCGGGACAGGGGGCCGACCTGGAATCGAGCAGTACTTC
-,19,TRBV7-2,TRBJ2-1,TRBD2,CASSSKTSGSPSSYNEQFF,TGTGCCAGCAGCTCTAAGACTAGCGGGAGCCCGAGCTCCTACAATGAGCAGTTCTTC
-,13,TRBV5-1,TRBJ2-1,-,CASRSSGQHEQFF,TGCGCCAGCAGAAGCTCAGGGCAGCATGAGCAGTTCTTC
-,15,TRBV19,TRBJ1-5,-,CASSIAFRSNQPQHF,TGTGCCAGTAGTATAGCATTCAGGAGCAATCAGCCCCAGCATTTT
-,14,TRBV30,TRBJ1-1,TRBD1,CAWVTGTGGTEAFF,TGTGCCTGGGTAACCGGGACAGGGGGCACTGAAGCTTTCTTT
-,15,TRBV7-2,TRBJ2-3,-,CASSFRAGNADTQYF,TGTGCCAGCAGCTTTAGGGCAGGGAACGCAGATACGCAGTATTTT
-,14,TRBV7-2,TRBJ1-5,-,CASSIPGYNQPQHF,TGTGCCAGCAGTATTCCGGGTTACAATCAGCCCCAGCATTTT
-,14,TRBV6-5,TRBJ2-1,TRBD2,CASSYLAGDDEQFF,TGTGCCAGCAGTTATCTAGCGGGAGACGATGAGCAGTTCTTC
-,17,TRBV7-2,TRBJ1-2,-,CASSLDPPGRSGGGYTF,TGTGCCAGCAGCTTAGACCCGCCTGGTAGAAGTGGGGGCGGCTACACCTTC
-,19,TRBV10-3,TRBJ2-3,TRBD1,CAISGSTGLSASPTDTQYF,TGTGCCATCAGTGGTTCGACAGGGCTCAGCGCATCGCCCACAGATACGCAGTATTTT
-,13,TRBV11-2,TRBJ2-1,-,CASSRSEGDEQFF,TGTGCCAGCAGCCGGTCCGAGGGAGATGAGCAGTTCTTC
-,15,TRBV19,TRBJ2-3,TRBD2,CASSTALGLADTQYF,TGTGCCAGTAGTACGGCTCTCGGACTAGCGGATACGCAGTATTTT
-,14,TRBV5-1,TRBJ2-7,-,CASSFAKRIEGQYF,TGCGCCAGCAGTTTTGCGAAAAGGATTGAGGGGCAGTACTTC
-,14,TRBV9,TRBJ1-4,-,CASSAGQTNEKLFF,TGTGCCAGCAGCGCCGGACAGACTAATGAAAAACTGTTTTTT
once,13,TRBV6-4,TRBJ2-1,-,CASSPSEYNEQFF,TGTGCCAGCAGTCCCTCAGAATACAATGAGCAGTTCTTC
-,15,TRBV5-5,TRBJ2-7,-,CASSSAGGFSYEQYF,TGTGCCAGCAGCTCGGCCGGGGGATTTTCCTACGAGCAGTACTTC
-,14,TRBV2,TRBJ1-5,-,CASSERTINQPQHF,TGTGCCAGCAGTGAAAGGACAATCAATCAGCCCCAGCATTTT
few,15,TRBV9,TRBJ1-1,-,CASSVSYRGSTEAFF,TGTGCCAGCAGCGTATCCTATCGGGGGTCCACTGAAGCTTTCTTT
-,12,TRBV29-1,TRBJ1-5,-,CSVGTDNQPQHF,TGCAGCGTTGGGACAGACAATCAGCCCCAGCATTTT
once,15,TRBV27,TRBJ1-3,-,CASSSTDTSGNTIYF,TGTGCCAGCAGCTCAACCGACACCTCTGGAAACACCATATATTTT
-,14,TRBV18,TRBJ2-5,-,CASSPQGGRRAQYF,TGTGCCAGCTCACCACAGGGGGGGCGGAGAGCCCAGTACTTC
-,13,TRBV18,TRBJ1-4,TRBD1,CASSPGTAEKLFF,TGTGCCAGCTCACCAGGGACAGCAGAAAAACTGTTTTTT